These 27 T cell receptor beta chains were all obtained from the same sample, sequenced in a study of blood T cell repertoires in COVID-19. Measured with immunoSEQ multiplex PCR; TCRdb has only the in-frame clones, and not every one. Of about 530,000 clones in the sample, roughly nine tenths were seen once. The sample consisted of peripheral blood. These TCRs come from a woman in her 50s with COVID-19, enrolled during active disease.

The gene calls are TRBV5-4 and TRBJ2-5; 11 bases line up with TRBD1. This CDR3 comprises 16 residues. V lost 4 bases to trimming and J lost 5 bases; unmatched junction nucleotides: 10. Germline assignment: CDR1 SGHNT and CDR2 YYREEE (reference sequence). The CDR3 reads CASSDPGQGAGETQYF. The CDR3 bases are TGTGCCAGCAGCGATCCAGGACAGGGGGCTGGGGAGACCCAGTACTTC.

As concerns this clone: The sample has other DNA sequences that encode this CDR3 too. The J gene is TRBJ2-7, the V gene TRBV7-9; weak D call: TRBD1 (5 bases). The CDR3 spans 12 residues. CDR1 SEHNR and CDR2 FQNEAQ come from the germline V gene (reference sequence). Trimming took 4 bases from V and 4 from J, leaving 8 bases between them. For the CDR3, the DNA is TGTGCCAGCAGCTCTCAGGGTTACGAGCAGTACTTC. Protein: CASSSQGYEQYF.

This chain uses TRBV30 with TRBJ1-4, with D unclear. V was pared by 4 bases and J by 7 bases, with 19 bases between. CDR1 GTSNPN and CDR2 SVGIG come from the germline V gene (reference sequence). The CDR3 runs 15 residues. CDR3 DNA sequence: TGTGCCTGGACTGGCGTTGGCGCGGTTAGTGAAAAACTGTTTTTT. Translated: CAWTGVGAVSEKLFF.

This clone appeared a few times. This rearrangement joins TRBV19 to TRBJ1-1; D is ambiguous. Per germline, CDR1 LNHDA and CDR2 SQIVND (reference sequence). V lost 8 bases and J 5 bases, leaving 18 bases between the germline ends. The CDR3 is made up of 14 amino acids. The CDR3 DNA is TGTGCCAGTCACCCCCTCTCCGGGTGGACTGAAGCTTTCTTT. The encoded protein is CASHPLSGWTEAFF.

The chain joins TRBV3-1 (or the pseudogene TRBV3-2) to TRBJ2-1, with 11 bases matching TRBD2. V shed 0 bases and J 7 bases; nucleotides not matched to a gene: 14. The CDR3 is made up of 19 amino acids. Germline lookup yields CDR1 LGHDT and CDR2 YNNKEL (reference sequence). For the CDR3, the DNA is TGTGCCAGCAGCCAAGATCGGGTTAGCGGGGGGGCAATGAGGAATGAGCAGTTCTTC. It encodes CASSQDRVSGGAMRNEQFF.

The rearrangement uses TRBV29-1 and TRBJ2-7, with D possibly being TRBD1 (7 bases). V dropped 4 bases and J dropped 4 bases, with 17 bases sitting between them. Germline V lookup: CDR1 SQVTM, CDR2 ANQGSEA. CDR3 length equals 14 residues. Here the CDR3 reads CSVGGVTGPYEQYF. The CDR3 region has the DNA TGCAGCGTTGGGGGGGTGACAGGGCCTTACGAGCAGTACTTC.

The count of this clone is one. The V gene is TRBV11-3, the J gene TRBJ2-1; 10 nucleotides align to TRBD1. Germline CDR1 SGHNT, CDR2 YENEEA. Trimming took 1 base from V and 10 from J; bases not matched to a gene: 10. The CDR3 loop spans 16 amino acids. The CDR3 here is CASSLGSGTGAGEQFF. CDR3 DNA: TGTGCCAGCAGCTTAGGATCGGGGACAGGGGCTGGGGAGCAGTTCTTC.

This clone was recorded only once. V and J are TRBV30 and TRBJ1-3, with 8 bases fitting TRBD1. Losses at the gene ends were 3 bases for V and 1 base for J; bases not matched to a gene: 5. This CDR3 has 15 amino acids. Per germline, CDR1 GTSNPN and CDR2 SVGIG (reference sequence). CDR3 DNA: TGTGCCTGGAGAAACAGGGGGAGGTCTGGAAACACCATATATTTT. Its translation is CAWRNRGRSGNTIYF.

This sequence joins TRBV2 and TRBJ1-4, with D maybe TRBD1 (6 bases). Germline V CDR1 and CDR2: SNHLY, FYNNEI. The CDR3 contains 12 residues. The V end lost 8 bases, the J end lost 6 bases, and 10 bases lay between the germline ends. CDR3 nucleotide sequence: TGTGCCAGCGGAAAGGGGGATGAAAAACTGTTTTTT. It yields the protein CASGKGDEKLFF.

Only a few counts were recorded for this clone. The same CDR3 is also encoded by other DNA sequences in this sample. The CDR3 here is CASSLDRGYGYTF. CDR3 DNA sequence: TGTGCCAGCAGTTTAGACAGGGGGTATGGCTACACCTTC. This chain links TRBV27 with TRBJ1-2, with 9 bases that match TRBD1. The germline V gene encodes CDR1 MNHEY and CDR2 SMNVEV (reference sequence). With 2 bases clipped from V and 5 bases from J, the junction kept 0 bases outside the gene matches. This CDR3 has 13 amino acids.

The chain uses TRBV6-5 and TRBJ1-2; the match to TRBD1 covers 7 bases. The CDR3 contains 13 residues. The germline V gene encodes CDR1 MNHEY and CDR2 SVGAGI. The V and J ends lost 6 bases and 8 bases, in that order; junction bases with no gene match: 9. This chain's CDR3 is CASRTGTPLGYTF. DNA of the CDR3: TGTGCCAGCAGGACAGGGACCCCGTTAGGCTACACCTTC.

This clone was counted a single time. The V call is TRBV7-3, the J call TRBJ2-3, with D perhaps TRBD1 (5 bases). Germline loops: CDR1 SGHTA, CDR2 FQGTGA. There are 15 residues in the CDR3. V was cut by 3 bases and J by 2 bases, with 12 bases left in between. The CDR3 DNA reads TGTGCCAGCAGCTTCTTAACAGGAAACACAGATACGCAGTATTTT. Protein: CASSFLTGNTDTQYF.

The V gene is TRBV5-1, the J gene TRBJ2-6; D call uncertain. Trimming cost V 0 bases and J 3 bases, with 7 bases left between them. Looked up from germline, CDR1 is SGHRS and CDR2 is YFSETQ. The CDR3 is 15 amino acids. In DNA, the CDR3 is TGCGCCAGCAGCTTGGGCCCAGGTGGGGCCAACGTCCTGACTTTC. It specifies CASSLGPGGANVLTF.

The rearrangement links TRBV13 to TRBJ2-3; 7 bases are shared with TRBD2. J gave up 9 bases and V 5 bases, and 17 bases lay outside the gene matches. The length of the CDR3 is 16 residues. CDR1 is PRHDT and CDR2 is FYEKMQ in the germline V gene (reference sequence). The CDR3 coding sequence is TGTGCCAGCAGCCCACTAGGTTTGGGGCTCGGGGGGACGCAGTATTTT. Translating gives CASSPLGLGLGGTQYF.

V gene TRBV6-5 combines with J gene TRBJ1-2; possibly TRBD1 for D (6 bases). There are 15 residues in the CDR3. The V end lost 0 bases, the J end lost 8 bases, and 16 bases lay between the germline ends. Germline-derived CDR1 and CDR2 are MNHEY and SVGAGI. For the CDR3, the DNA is TGTGCCAGCAGTTACTCGCTGCGGGGGGCGCGAGGCTACACCTTC. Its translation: CASSYSLRGARGYTF.

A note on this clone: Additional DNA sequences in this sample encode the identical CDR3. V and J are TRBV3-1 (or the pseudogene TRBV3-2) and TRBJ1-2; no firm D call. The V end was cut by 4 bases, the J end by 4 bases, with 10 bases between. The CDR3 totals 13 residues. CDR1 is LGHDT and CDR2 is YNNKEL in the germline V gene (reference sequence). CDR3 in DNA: TGTGCCAGCAGCCCAGAGTCAGGCTATGGCTACACCTTC. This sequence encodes CASSPESGYGYTF.

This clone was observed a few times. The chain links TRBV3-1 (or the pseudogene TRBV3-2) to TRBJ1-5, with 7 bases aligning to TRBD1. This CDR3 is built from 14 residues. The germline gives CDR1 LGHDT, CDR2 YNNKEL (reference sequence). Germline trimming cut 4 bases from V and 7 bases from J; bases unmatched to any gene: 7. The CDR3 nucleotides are TGTGCCAGCAGCCTCCAGACAGGGACACAGCCCCAGCATTTT. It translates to CASSLQTGTQPQHF.

CDR3: CASSRLAGYTDTQYF. CDR3 in DNA: TGTGCCAGCAGTCGACTAGCGGGTTACACAGATACGCAGTATTTT. The V call is TRBV7-9, the J call TRBJ2-3; 10 nucleotides match TRBD2. Trimming cost V 6 bases and J 2 bases; bases outside gene matches: 5. The CDR3 runs to 15 residues. Germline CDR1 reads SEHNR; CDR2 reads FQNEAQ (reference sequence).

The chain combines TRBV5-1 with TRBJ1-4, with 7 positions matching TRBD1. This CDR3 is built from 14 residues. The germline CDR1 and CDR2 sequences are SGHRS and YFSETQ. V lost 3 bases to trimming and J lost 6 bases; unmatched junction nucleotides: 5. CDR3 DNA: TGCGCCAGCAGCTCGGGACAGCTAGATGAAAAACTGTTTTTT. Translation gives CASSSGQLDEKLFF.

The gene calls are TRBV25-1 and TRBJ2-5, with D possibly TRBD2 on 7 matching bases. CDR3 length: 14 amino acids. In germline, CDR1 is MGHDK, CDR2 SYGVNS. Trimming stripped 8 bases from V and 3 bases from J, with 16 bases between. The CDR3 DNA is TGTGCCAGCTGGCGGGGGCCCGAGGAAGAGACCCAGTACTTC. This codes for CASWRGPEEETQYF.

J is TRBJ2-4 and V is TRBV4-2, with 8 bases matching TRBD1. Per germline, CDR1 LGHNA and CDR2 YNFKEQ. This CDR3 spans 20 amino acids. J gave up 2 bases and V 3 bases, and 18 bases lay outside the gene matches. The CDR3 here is CASSQEPRGLYELPKNIQYF. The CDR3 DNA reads TGTGCCAGCAGCCAGGAGCCCAGGGGGCTATATGAGTTACCCAAAAACATTCAGTACTTC.

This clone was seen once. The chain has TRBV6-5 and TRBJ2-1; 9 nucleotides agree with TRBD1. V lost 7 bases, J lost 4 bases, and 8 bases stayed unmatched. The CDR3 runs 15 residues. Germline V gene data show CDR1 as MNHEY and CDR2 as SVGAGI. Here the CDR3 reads CASTRDRELYNEQFF. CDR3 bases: TGTGCCAGCACCCGGGACAGGGAACTTTACAATGAGCAGTTCTTC.

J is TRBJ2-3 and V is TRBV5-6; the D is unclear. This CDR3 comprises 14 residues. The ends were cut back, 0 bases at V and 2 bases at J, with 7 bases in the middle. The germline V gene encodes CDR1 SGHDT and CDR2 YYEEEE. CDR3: CASSLGASTDTQYF. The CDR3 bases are TGTGCCAGCAGCTTGGGGGCCTCCACAGATACGCAGTATTTT. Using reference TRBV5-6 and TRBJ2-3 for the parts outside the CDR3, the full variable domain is DAGVTQSPTHLIKTRGQQVTLRCSPKSGHDTVSWYQQALGQGPQFIFQYYEEEERQRGNFPDRFSGHQFPNYSSELNVNALLLGDSALYLCASSLGASTDTQYFGPGTRLTVL.

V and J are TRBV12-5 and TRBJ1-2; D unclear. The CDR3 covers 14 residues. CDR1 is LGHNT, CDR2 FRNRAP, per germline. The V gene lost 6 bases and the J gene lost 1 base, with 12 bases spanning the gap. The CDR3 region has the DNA TGTGCTAGTGGGGAGATTTTTCTTAACTATGGCTACACCTTC. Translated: CASGEIFLNYGYTF. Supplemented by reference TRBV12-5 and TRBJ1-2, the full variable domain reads DARVTQTPRHKVTEMGQEVTMRCQPILGHNTVFWYRQTMMQGLELLAYFRNRAPLDDSGMPKDRFSAEMPDATLATLKIQPSEPRDSAVYFCASGEIFLNYGYTFGSGTRLTVV.

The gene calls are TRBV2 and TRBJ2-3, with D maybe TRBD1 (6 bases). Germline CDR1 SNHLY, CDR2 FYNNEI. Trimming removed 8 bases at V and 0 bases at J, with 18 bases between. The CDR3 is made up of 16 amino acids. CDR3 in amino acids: CASLDRLGASTDTQYF. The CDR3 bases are TGTGCCAGCCTCGACAGGTTGGGCGCTAGCACAGATACGCAGTATTTT.

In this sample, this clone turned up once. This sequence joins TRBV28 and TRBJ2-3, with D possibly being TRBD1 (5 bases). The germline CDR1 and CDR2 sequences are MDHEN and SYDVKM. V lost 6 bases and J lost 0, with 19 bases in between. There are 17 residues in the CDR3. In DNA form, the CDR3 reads TGTGCCAGCAGCTCCTGGGAAAGTGGGGCGAGCACAGATACGCAGTATTTT. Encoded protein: CASSSWESGASTDTQYF.

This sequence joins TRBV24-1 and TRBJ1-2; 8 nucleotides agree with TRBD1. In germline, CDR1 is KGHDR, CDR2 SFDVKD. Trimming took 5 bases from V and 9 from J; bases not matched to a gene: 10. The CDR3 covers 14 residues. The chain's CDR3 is CATSAATGAESYTF. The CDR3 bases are TGTGCCACCAGTGCTGCGACAGGGGCGGAAAGCTACACCTTC.